The rows below give T cell receptor beta chains drawn from one sample of a study of blood T cell repertoires in COVID-19. Some clones are missing from TCRdb's copy, which holds only in-frame ones; the method was immunoSEQ multiplex PCR. The sample has around 300,000 clones; roughly 88% are singletons. Specimen: PBMCs or T cells enriched from blood (not recorded which). Receptor source: a man aged 25-40 years who had recovered from COVID-19. Each CDR3 is given with its conserved first and last residue. The D gene is left open where the match is weak. Expanded clones get a size class; other rows say once, few or many, or leave the size out.

j_call d_call clone_size v_call cdr3_nt cdr3_aa
TRBJ2-7 TRBD1 . TRBV3-1/TRBV3-2 TGTGCCAGCAGCCAAGTCCTCTCGACAGGGGGTTCCTACGAGCAGTACTTC CASSQVLSTGGSYEQYF
TRBJ2-2 . . TRBV9 TGTGCCAGCAGCCCCTCGGGTACCGGGGAGCTGTTTTTT CASSPSGTGELFF
TRBJ1-2 . . TRBV28 TGTGCCACCCTGGGGGGGGAAGTAAGCTATGGCTACACCTTC CATLGGEVSYGYTF
TRBJ1-2 . . TRBV10-3 TGTGCCATCAGTGAGAGGGCAGGGCATGGCTACACCTTC CAISERAGHGYTF
TRBJ2-1 TRBD2 once TRBV11-2 TGTGCCAGCAGCCTCGGGACTATCGAGCAGTTCTTC CASSLGTIEQFF
TRBJ1-6 . . TRBV3-1/TRBV3-2 TGTGCCAGCAGTCGACCGGGACAAAATTCACCCCTCCACTTT CASSRPGQNSPLHF
TRBJ2-7 TRBD1 . TRBV6-1 TGTGCCAGCAGTGAATACCGGACAGGGAACTACGAGCAGTACTTC CASSEYRTGNYEQYF
TRBJ1-5 TRBD1 . TRBV7-8 TGTGCCAGCAGCCCCGGGACAGGGGGCCTAGTTCATCAGCCCCAGCATTTT CASSPGTGGLVHQPQHF
TRBJ1-6 . . TRBV2 TGTGCCAGCAGGGCGAGGTATAATTCACCCCTCCACTTT CASRARYNSPLHF
TRBJ1-2 . . TRBV7-9 TGTGCCAGCAGCTTTCACAAGGGGGTAGGAGTCTATGGCTACACCTTC CASSFHKGVGVYGYTF
TRBJ1-2 . . TRBV7-9 TGTGCCAGCAGCTCCGAGGTAGTGTATGGCTACACCTTC CASSSEVVYGYTF
TRBJ1-1 . . TRBV7-8 TGTGCCAGCAGCTCAAAACGACAGTACACTGAAGCTTTCTTT CASSSKRQYTEAFF
TRBJ2-2 . . TRBV19 TGTGCCAGTAACACGAACACCGGGGAGCTGTTTTTT CASNTNTGELFF
TRBJ2-7 TRBD2 . TRBV7-6 TGTGCCAGCAGCTTAGCTGCGGGGGGGGATACAACCTACGAGCAGTACTTC CASSLAAGGDTTYEQYF
TRBJ1-1 . . TRBV7-9 TGTGCCAGCAGCTTAAGGCGCGGCACTGAAGCTTTCTTT CASSLRRGTEAFF
TRBJ1-3 . . TRBV3-1/TRBV3-2 TGTGCCAGCAGCCAAGAACGGTTCTCTGGAAACACCATATATTTT CASSQERFSGNTIYF
TRBJ2-2 . once TRBV30 TGTGCCTGGAGTGTACTCGGCGGGGAGCTGTTTTTT CAWSVLGGELFF
TRBJ2-5 TRBD2 . TRBV9 TGTGCCAGCAGCTCACTAGCGCGAGAGACCCAGTACTTC CASSSLARETQYF
TRBJ2-1 TRBD2 . TRBV25-1 TGTGCCTCAAGCCGTGGGACTAGCTTTGCTGAGCAGTTCTTC CASSRGTSFAEQFF
TRBJ2-3 TRBD2 . TRBV7-9 TGTGCCAGCAGCTCGCCTGGGACTAGCGGGGGGGCCGGTGGAGATACGCAGTATTTT CASSSPGTSGGAGGDTQYF
TRBJ1-5 . . TRBV27 TGTGCCAGCAGTTTTACCCGGGAGGAGAATCAGCCCCAGCATTTT CASSFTREENQPQHF
TRBJ1-5 . . TRBV19 TGTGCCAGTAGTGGACACGGTGGGCAGCCCCAGCATTTT CASSGHGGQPQHF
TRBJ2-5 TRBD2 . TRBV5-1 TGCGCCAGCAGCTCTAGCGGGGGGTACCAAGAGACCCAGTACTTC CASSSSGGYQETQYF
TRBJ1-5 . . TRBV28 TGTGCCAGCAGTTTATATACCCGAGATCAGCCCCAGCATTTT CASSLYTRDQPQHF
TRBJ2-7 TRBD1 . TRBV6-5 TGTGCCAGCAGTCTCCGGACAGGGGGGGCCTACGAGCAGTACTTC CASSLRTGGAYEQYF
TRBJ1-5 . . TRBV28 TGTGCCAGCAGCCCCCGCCTGGGCAGTCAGCCCCAGCATTTT CASSPRLGSQPQHF
TRBJ2-2 TRBD1 . TRBV6-4 TGTGCCAGCAGTTCTCTACCGGCGACAGGGGGATCCGGGGAGCTGTTTTTT CASSSLPATGGSGELFF
TRBJ1-5 TRBD1 . TRBV5-6 TGTGCCAGCAGCCGACGACAGGGAAGCAATCAGCCCCAGCATTTT CASSRRQGSNQPQHF
TRBJ2-7 . . TRBV6-5 TGTGCCAGCAGGCCTGGCGGGACGGCGTACGAGCAGTACTTC CASRPGGTAYEQYF
TRBJ2-5 TRBD2 . TRBV9 TGTGCCAGCAGCGCCCGGGGGGACCGTCGGGAGACCCAGTACTTC CASSARGDRRETQYF
TRBJ2-5 . . TRBV2 TGTGCCAGCAGAACCGGACAAGGCCAAGAGACCCAGTACTTC CASRTGQGQETQYF
TRBJ1-2 . . TRBV5-1 TGCGCCAGCAACGCTGAGGGGCGGGGATATGGCTACACCTTC CASNAEGRGYGYTF
TRBJ2-6 . . TRBV5-6 TGTGCCAGCAGCTTGGTGGGTGCAGGGTGGGGGGCCAACGTCCTGACTTTC CASSLVGAGWGANVLTF
TRBJ1-5 . . TRBV19 TGTGCCAGTAGTATAGCCAGTTATAGCAATCAGCCCCAGCATTTT CASSIASYSNQPQHF
TRBJ2-7 TRBD1 . TRBV11-2 TGTGCCAGCAGCTTAACGTTCCGGGACAGGGTGATATACGAGCAGTACTTC CASSLTFRDRVIYEQYF
TRBJ2-4 . . TRBV3-1/TRBV3-2 TGTGCCAGCAGCCAAGATTATAGCATTCAGTACTTC CASSQDYSIQYF
TRBJ1-2 . . TRBV3-1/TRBV3-2 TGTGCCAGCAGCCCCTCCCCCGGGAACTATGGCTACACCTTC CASSPSPGNYGYTF